Listed below are T cell receptor beta chains from one sample, sequenced in a study of T-cell reconstitution after alpha-beta-depleted transplantation in children. TCRdb analysed the PCR reads with MiXCR anew, one entry per CDR3 protein. The profile shows approximately 240,000 distinct CDR3 sequences, under 9.5% of them singletons. This sample comprised PBMCs from the stem cell graft donor, obtained from the stem cell graft. These receptors came from a human donor who donated a stem cell graft to a child with acute lymphoblastic leukemia. The CDR3 runs from the conserved cysteine through the conserved F or W. A D gene is named only where the DNA matches it firmly. Clone sizes are given selectively: once, few, many, or a class where the clone is expanded.

clone_size: .
d_call: .
j_call: TRBJ2-2
v_call: TRBV7-7
cdr3_aa: CASSLLYTGELFF
cdr3_nt: TGTGCCAGCAGCTTATTGTACACCGGGGAGCTGTTTTTT

clone_size: .
d_call: TRBD1
j_call: TRBJ2-5
v_call: TRBV5-1
cdr3_aa: CASSSLEQGAGETQYF
cdr3_nt: TGCGCCAGCAGCTCGCTAGAACAGGGGGCCGGGGAGACCCAGTACTTC

clone_size: .
d_call: .
j_call: TRBJ2-7
v_call: TRBV14
cdr3_aa: CVSSQVSAYEQYF
cdr3_nt: TGTGTCAGCAGCCAAGTATCGGCCTACGAGCAGTACTTC

clone_size: few
d_call: .
j_call: TRBJ1-4
v_call: TRBV30
cdr3_aa: CAWNGFNEKLFF
cdr3_nt: TGTGCCTGGAACGGGTTTAATGAAAAACTGTTTTTT

clone_size: many
d_call: TRBD2
j_call: TRBJ2-7
v_call: TRBV5-1
cdr3_aa: CASSLEAGGATYEQYF
cdr3_nt: TGCGCCAGCAGCTTGGAGGCGGGGGGCGCGACGTACGAGCAGTACTTC

clone_size: few
d_call: .
j_call: TRBJ2-5
v_call: TRBV15
cdr3_aa: CATSKQGGKETQYF
cdr3_nt: TGTGCCACCAGCAAACAGGGCGGGAAAGAGACCCAGTACTTC

clone_size: many
d_call: .
j_call: TRBJ1-1
v_call: TRBV10-3
cdr3_aa: CAIRSRDLNTEAFF
cdr3_nt: TGTGCCATCAGATCCCGGGACCTGAACACTGAAGCTTTCTTT

clone_size: few
d_call: .
j_call: TRBJ2-5
v_call: TRBV27
cdr3_aa: CASSLSQGSMRTQYF
cdr3_nt: TGTGCCAGCAGTTTATCCCAGGGTTCCATGAGGACCCAGTACTTC

clone_size: .
d_call: TRBD1
j_call: TRBJ2-3
v_call: TRBV7-2
cdr3_aa: CASSLAPSTGGTDTQYF
cdr3_nt: TGTGCCAGCAGCTTAGCCCCTTCGACAGGGGGCACAGATACGCAGTATTTT

clone_size: many
d_call: .
j_call: TRBJ1-6
v_call: TRBV11-1
cdr3_aa: CASSLAPGRLESPLHF
cdr3_nt: TGTGCCAGCAGCTTAGCGCCAGGGAGATTGGAATCACCCCTCCACTTT

clone_size: few
d_call: .
j_call: TRBJ2-1
v_call: TRBV7-2
cdr3_aa: CASSFSTVAVNNEQFF
cdr3_nt: TGTGCCAGCAGCTTCTCTACGGTGGCAGTCAACAATGAGCAGTTCTTC